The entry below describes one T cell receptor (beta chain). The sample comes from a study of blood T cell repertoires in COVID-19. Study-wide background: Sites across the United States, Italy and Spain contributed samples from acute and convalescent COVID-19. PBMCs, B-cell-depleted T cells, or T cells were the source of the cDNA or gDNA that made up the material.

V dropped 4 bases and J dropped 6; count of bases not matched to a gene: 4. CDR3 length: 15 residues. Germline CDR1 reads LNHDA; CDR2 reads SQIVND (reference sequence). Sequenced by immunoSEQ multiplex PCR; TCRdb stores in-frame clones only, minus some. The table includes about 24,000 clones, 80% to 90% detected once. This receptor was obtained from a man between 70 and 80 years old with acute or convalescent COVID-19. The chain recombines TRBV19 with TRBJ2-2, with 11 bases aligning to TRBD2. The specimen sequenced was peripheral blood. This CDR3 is CASSSSGGAPGELFF. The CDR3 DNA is TGTGCCAGTAGTAGTAGCGGGGGGGCTCCCGGGGAGCTGTTTTTT.